A selection of T cell receptor beta chains follows, all from one sample in a study of blood T cell repertoires in COVID-19. Assay: immunoSEQ multiplex PCR; the TCRdb copy retains only in-frame clones and omits some. This repertoire shows under 500,000 clones, around 87% found once; its top ten account for 1.1%. Sequenced sample: PBMCs or T cells enriched from blood (not recorded which). These receptors were collected from a man younger than 45 who had recovered from COVID-19. Both conserved end residues are part of each CDR3. Fields, in order: J gene, clone size, V gene, D gene, CDR3 length, CDR3 protein, CDR3 DNA. The D gene is left open where the match is weak. Size tells how often a clone was seen (once, few, many) or the class of an expanded clone, and some rows leave it out.

J gene: TRBJ1-3; clone size: -; V gene: TRBV14; D gene: -; CDR3 length: 16; CDR3 protein: CASSQMDSLSGNTIYF; CDR3 DNA: TGTGCCAGCAGCCAGATGGACTCCCTCTCTGGAAACACCATATATTTT
J gene: TRBJ1-3; clone size: -; V gene: TRBV4-1; D gene: -; CDR3 length: 15; CDR3 protein: CASSQRRETGNTIYF; CDR3 DNA: TGCGCCAGCAGCCAAAGAAGGGAGACTGGAAACACCATATATTTT
J gene: TRBJ2-5; clone size: once; V gene: TRBV15; D gene: -; CDR3 length: 13; CDR3 protein: CATSRPGQETQYF; CDR3 DNA: TGTGCCACCAGCAGACCGGGGCAAGAGACCCAGTACTTC
J gene: TRBJ2-7; clone size: once; V gene: TRBV28; D gene: -; CDR3 length: 16; CDR3 protein: CASSRDGVAVSYEQYF; CDR3 DNA: TGTGCCAGCAGTCGAGATGGTGTAGCGGTCTCCTACGAGCAGTACTTC
J gene: TRBJ2-5; clone size: -; V gene: TRBV5-5; D gene: -; CDR3 length: 11; CDR3 protein: CASSLLETQYF; CDR3 DNA: TGTGCCAGCAGCTTGCTGGAGACCCAGTACTTC
J gene: TRBJ2-2; clone size: -; V gene: TRBV19; D gene: TRBD2; CDR3 length: 14; CDR3 protein: CASTQLAGPGELFF; CDR3 DNA: TGTGCCAGTACCCAACTAGCGGGCCCCGGGGAGCTGTTTTTT
J gene: TRBJ2-7; clone size: -; V gene: TRBV18; D gene: TRBD1; CDR3 length: 13; CDR3 protein: CASSPTGVGEQYF; CDR3 DNA: TGTGCCAGCTCACCGACAGGGGTAGGCGAGCAGTACTTC
J gene: TRBJ1-3; clone size: many; V gene: TRBV28; D gene: -; CDR3 length: 16; CDR3 protein: CASSLSHSYSGNTIYF; CDR3 DNA: TGTGCCAGCAGTTTATCCCACAGCTACTCTGGAAACACCATATATTTT
J gene: TRBJ2-3; clone size: -; V gene: TRBV6-2/TRBV6-3; D gene: -; CDR3 length: 16; CDR3 protein: CASSYGSQGSTDTQYF; CDR3 DNA: TGTGCCAGCAGTTACGGGTCTCAGGGAAGCACAGATACGCAGTATTTT
J gene: TRBJ2-7; clone size: -; V gene: TRBV28; D gene: TRBD2; CDR3 length: 16; CDR3 protein: CASSSASGTLSYEQYF; CDR3 DNA: TGTGCCAGCAGTTCCGCCAGCGGGACCCTTTCCTACGAGCAGTACTTC
J gene: TRBJ2-1; clone size: -; V gene: TRBV11-2; D gene: TRBD2; CDR3 length: 14; CDR3 protein: CASSFLAGAGEQFF; CDR3 DNA: TGTGCCAGCAGCTTCCTAGCGGGAGCTGGTGAGCAGTTCTTC
J gene: TRBJ2-3; clone size: once; V gene: TRBV5-6; D gene: TRBD2; CDR3 length: 15; CDR3 protein: CASSQGLAVTDTQYF; CDR3 DNA: TGTGCCAGCAGCCAGGGACTAGCGGTGACAGATACGCAGTATTTT
J gene: TRBJ1-4; clone size: -; V gene: TRBV7-9; D gene: TRBD1; CDR3 length: 24; CDR3 protein: CASSRTLELVTLWGQGLANEKLFF; CDR3 DNA: TGTGCCAGCAGCAGAACACTTGAGCTTGTAACATTGTGGGGACAGGGACTGGCTAATGAAAAACTGTTTTTT
J gene: TRBJ1-6; clone size: -; V gene: TRBV30; D gene: TRBD1; CDR3 length: 13; CDR3 protein: CAWVGTGDSPLHF; CDR3 DNA: TGTGCCTGGGTCGGGACAGGGGATTCACCCCTCCACTTT
J gene: TRBJ2-5; clone size: -; V gene: TRBV9; D gene: TRBD2; CDR3 length: 15; CDR3 protein: CASSATPGGQETQYF; CDR3 DNA: TGTGCCAGCAGCGCAACTCCGGGGGGACAAGAGACCCAGTACTTC
J gene: TRBJ2-2; clone size: once; V gene: TRBV28; D gene: -; CDR3 length: 13; CDR3 protein: CASSLRGPGELFF; CDR3 DNA: TGTGCCAGCAGTCTCCGAGGCCCCGGGGAGCTGTTTTTT
J gene: TRBJ1-1; clone size: -; V gene: TRBV5-1; D gene: -; CDR3 length: 16; CDR3 protein: CASSSQPNERNTEAFF; CDR3 DNA: TGCGCCAGCAGCTCCCAACCCAACGAGAGGAACACTGAAGCTTTCTTT
J gene: TRBJ1-3; clone size: -; V gene: TRBV4-1; D gene: -; CDR3 length: 16; CDR3 protein: CASSQEGGSSGNTIYF; CDR3 DNA: TGCGCCAGCAGCCAAGAGGGCGGGAGCTCTGGAAACACCATATATTTT
J gene: TRBJ2-3; clone size: -; V gene: TRBV28; D gene: -; CDR3 length: 13; CDR3 protein: CASSSGGTDTQYF; CDR3 DNA: TGTGCCAGCAGTTCAGGGGGCACAGATACGCAGTATTTT
J gene: TRBJ1-5; clone size: -; V gene: TRBV27; D gene: -; CDR3 length: 15; CDR3 protein: CASTSQPYSNQPQHF; CDR3 DNA: TGTGCCAGCACCTCACAGCCTTATAGCAATCAGCCCCAGCATTTT
J gene: TRBJ2-1; clone size: -; V gene: TRBV6-5; D gene: -; CDR3 length: 15; CDR3 protein: CASRLGGPSYNEQFF; CDR3 DNA: TGTGCCAGCAGGCTTGGCGGCCCCTCCTACAATGAGCAGTTCTTC
J gene: TRBJ2-5; clone size: -; V gene: TRBV7-2; D gene: -; CDR3 length: 13; CDR3 protein: CASSPRVQETQYF; CDR3 DNA: TGTGCCAGCAGCCCCAGGGTCCAAGAGACCCAGTACTTC
J gene: TRBJ2-2; clone size: -; V gene: TRBV5-1; D gene: TRBD2; CDR3 length: 18; CDR3 protein: CASSLTSGGPANTGELFF; CDR3 DNA: TGCGCCAGCAGCTTAACTAGCGGGGGGCCTGCGAACACCGGGGAGCTGTTTTTT
J gene: TRBJ2-5; clone size: -; V gene: TRBV19; D gene: TRBD2; CDR3 length: 16; CDR3 protein: CASNPTSGSSGETQYF; CDR3 DNA: TGTGCCAGTAATCCCACTAGCGGGAGTAGTGGGGAGACCCAGTACTTC
J gene: TRBJ2-7; clone size: -; V gene: TRBV7-2; D gene: TRBD1; CDR3 length: 16; CDR3 protein: CASSLNPPGTGTEQYF; CDR3 DNA: TGTGCCAGCAGCCTAAATCCCCCGGGGACAGGGACGGAGCAGTACTTC
J gene: TRBJ1-5; clone size: few; V gene: TRBV19; D gene: -; CDR3 length: 15; CDR3 protein: CASSISPTGNQPQHF; CDR3 DNA: TGTGCCAGTAGTATAAGTCCGACAGGTAATCAGCCCCAGCATTTT
J gene: TRBJ2-1; clone size: few; V gene: TRBV5-5; D gene: TRBD2; CDR3 length: 15; CDR3 protein: CASSPGLAGGYEQFF; CDR3 DNA: TGTGCCAGCAGCCCGGGGCTAGCGGGAGGGTATGAGCAGTTCTTC
J gene: TRBJ2-7; clone size: -; V gene: TRBV5-8; D gene: -; CDR3 length: 13; CDR3 protein: CASSLLVAYEQYF; CDR3 DNA: TGTGCCAGCAGCTTGTTGGTAGCCTACGAGCAGTACTTC
J gene: TRBJ1-3; clone size: -; V gene: TRBV29-1; D gene: -; CDR3 length: 14; CDR3 protein: CSAGAVGSGNTIYF; CDR3 DNA: TGCAGCGCTGGAGCGGTGGGCTCTGGAAACACCATATATTTT
J gene: TRBJ2-1; clone size: once; V gene: TRBV30; D gene: TRBD2; CDR3 length: 15; CDR3 protein: CAWSWTSGDGIEQFF; CDR3 DNA: TGTGCCTGGAGTTGGACTAGCGGGGACGGTATCGAGCAGTTCTTC
J gene: TRBJ2-1; clone size: -; V gene: TRBV19; D gene: TRBD2; CDR3 length: 18; CDR3 protein: CASGWAGGRALKANEQFF; CDR3 DNA: TGTGCCAGTGGCTGGGCGGGAGGAAGGGCCTTAAAAGCCAATGAGCAGTTCTTC
J gene: TRBJ1-1; clone size: -; V gene: TRBV3-1/TRBV3-2; D gene: -; CDR3 length: 14; CDR3 protein: CASSQVFRAGEAFF; CDR3 DNA: TGTGCCAGCAGCCAAGTTTTCAGGGCAGGTGAAGCTTTCTTT
J gene: TRBJ2-1; clone size: -; V gene: TRBV5-6; D gene: TRBD2; CDR3 length: 13; CDR3 protein: CASSTRGGYEQFF; CDR3 DNA: TGTGCCAGCAGCACGCGGGGGGGTTATGAGCAGTTCTTC
J gene: TRBJ1-1; clone size: -; V gene: TRBV2; D gene: TRBD1; CDR3 length: 13; CDR3 protein: CASTGQGNTEAFF; CDR3 DNA: TGTGCCAGCACGGGACAGGGGAACACTGAAGCTTTCTTT
J gene: TRBJ2-2; clone size: -; V gene: TRBV28; D gene: -; CDR3 length: 14; CDR3 protein: CASRYRRETGELFF; CDR3 DNA: TGTGCCAGCAGGTATCGGAGAGAAACCGGGGAGCTGTTTTTT
J gene: TRBJ1-6; clone size: -; V gene: TRBV3-1/TRBV3-2; D gene: TRBD1; CDR3 length: 15; CDR3 protein: CASSPEQGANSPLHF; CDR3 DNA: TGTGCCAGCAGCCCAGAACAGGGGGCTAATTCACCCCTCCACTTT
J gene: TRBJ2-2; clone size: -; V gene: TRBV28; D gene: -; CDR3 length: 15; CDR3 protein: CASRLSGANTGELFF; CDR3 DNA: TGTGCCAGCAGGCTTAGCGGCGCGAACACCGGGGAGCTGTTTTTT
J gene: TRBJ1-1; clone size: -; V gene: TRBV12-3/TRBV12-4; D gene: -; CDR3 length: 13; CDR3 protein: CASSEGVNTEAFF; CDR3 DNA: TGTGCCAGCTCAGAAGGGGTGAACACTGAAGCTTTCTTT
J gene: TRBJ2-3; clone size: -; V gene: TRBV7-6; D gene: TRBD2; CDR3 length: 18; CDR3 protein: CASSLSRTSGSGADTQYF; CDR3 DNA: TGTGCCAGCAGCTTAAGTCGGACTAGCGGGAGTGGCGCAGATACGCAGTATTTT
J gene: TRBJ2-3; clone size: -; V gene: TRBV11-2; D gene: -; CDR3 length: 14; CDR3 protein: CASSSSSGQYTQYF; CDR3 DNA: TGTGCCAGCAGCTCCTCGTCCGGACAGTATACGCAGTATTTT
J gene: TRBJ1-2; clone size: -; V gene: TRBV28; D gene: -; CDR3 length: 13; CDR3 protein: CASRTGPDYGYTF; CDR3 DNA: TGTGCCAGCAGGACAGGCCCTGACTATGGCTACACCTTC
J gene: TRBJ2-1; clone size: -; V gene: TRBV2; D gene: -; CDR3 length: 15; CDR3 protein: CASEFQASSYNEQFF; CDR3 DNA: TGTGCCAGCGAGTTCCAGGCGAGCTCCTACAATGAGCAGTTCTTC
J gene: TRBJ2-7; clone size: -; V gene: TRBV19; D gene: -; CDR3 length: 13; CDR3 protein: CASSLSPVYEQYF; CDR3 DNA: TGTGCCAGTAGCCTCTCCCCGGTTTACGAGCAGTACTTC
J gene: TRBJ2-7; clone size: -; V gene: TRBV11-2; D gene: -; CDR3 length: 14; CDR3 protein: CASSLAGGPYEQYF; CDR3 DNA: TGTGCCAGCAGCTTAGCCGGCGGCCCCTACGAGCAGTACTTC
J gene: TRBJ2-5; clone size: -; V gene: TRBV24-1; D gene: TRBD1; CDR3 length: 15; CDR3 protein: CATSLRTGTWETQYF; CDR3 DNA: TGTGCCACCAGTCTTCGGACAGGGACTTGGGAGACCCAGTACTTC
J gene: TRBJ2-5; clone size: -; V gene: TRBV3-1/TRBV3-2; D gene: TRBD2; CDR3 length: 17; CDR3 protein: CASSQERLAGDQETQYF; CDR3 DNA: TGTGCCAGCAGCCAAGAACGGCTAGCGGGGGACCAAGAGACCCAGTACTTC
J gene: TRBJ1-2; clone size: once; V gene: TRBV11-2; D gene: -; CDR3 length: 15; CDR3 protein: CASSPHAAPNYGYTF; CDR3 DNA: TGTGCCAGCAGCCCCCACGCCGCGCCCAACTATGGCTACACCTTC
J gene: TRBJ2-7; clone size: once; V gene: TRBV5-1; D gene: TRBD1; CDR3 length: 15; CDR3 protein: CASSHYRDRSYEQYF; CDR3 DNA: TGCGCCAGCAGCCACTACCGGGACAGGTCCTACGAGCAGTACTTC
J gene: TRBJ2-2; clone size: -; V gene: TRBV5-1; D gene: -; CDR3 length: 15; CDR3 protein: CASSSGGSNTGELFF; CDR3 DNA: TGCGCCAGCAGCAGTGGGGGGTCGAACACCGGGGAGCTGTTTTTT
J gene: TRBJ2-7; clone size: few; V gene: TRBV5-1; D gene: -; CDR3 length: 19; CDR3 protein: CASSLGGTDKFLSSYEQYF; CDR3 DNA: TGCGCCAGCAGCTTGGGCGGGACAGATAAATTCCTGAGCTCCTACGAGCAGTACTTC
J gene: TRBJ2-1; clone size: -; V gene: TRBV27; D gene: -; CDR3 length: 15; CDR3 protein: CASISHSTGSNEQFF; CDR3 DNA: TGTGCCAGCATATCCCACTCGACTGGGAGCAATGAGCAGTTCTTC
J gene: TRBJ2-1; clone size: -; V gene: TRBV2; D gene: TRBD1; CDR3 length: 16; CDR3 protein: CASSKRPGTGWNEQFF; CDR3 DNA: TGTGCCAGCAGTAAACGTCCCGGGACAGGGTGGAATGAGCAGTTCTTC
J gene: TRBJ1-2; clone size: -; V gene: TRBV7-3; D gene: TRBD1; CDR3 length: 15; CDR3 protein: CASSRFGDDRGAYTF; CDR3 DNA: TGTGCCAGCAGCCGATTCGGGGATGACAGGGGCGCCTACACCTTC
J gene: TRBJ2-5; clone size: -; V gene: TRBV27; D gene: -; CDR3 length: 16; CDR3 protein: CASSPIKWGAQETQYF; CDR3 DNA: TGTGCCAGCAGTCCCATCAAATGGGGAGCTCAAGAGACCCAGTACTTC
J gene: TRBJ2-5; clone size: -; V gene: TRBV3-1/TRBV3-2; D gene: TRBD1; CDR3 length: 14; CDR3 protein: CASSPWDRQETQYF; CDR3 DNA: TGTGCCAGCAGCCCATGGGACAGACAAGAGACCCAGTACTTC